The present entry profiles one TCR beta chain with its context. This entry belongs to a study of blood T cell repertoires in COVID-19. Study-wide background: Acute-phase and convalescent COVID-19 samples originated in the United States, Italy and Spain. PBMCs, B-cell-depleted T cells, or T cells were the source of the cDNA or gDNA that made up the material.

Authors' processing steps: From reference gene primer amplification, estimates of nucleated cell counts were derived. This table comes from immunoSEQ multiplex PCR, and its TCRdb copy is limited to in-frame clones, with some not included. Clone size and the V and J calls come from that table; the DNA yielded D and trimming. Counted here are some 240,000 clones, approximately 80% occurring once; the ten biggest clones make up roughly 9.6%. Germline-derived CDR1 and CDR2 are DFQATT and SNEGSKA (reference sequence). Trimming took 6 bases from V and 3 from J, leaving 6 bases between them. The CDR3 contains 11 residues.

Specimen: peripheral blood. The receptor was derived from a woman aged 80 or older with acute or convalescent COVID-19. The chain uses TRBV20-1 and TRBJ2-1; no clear D. The CDR3 loop reads CSAPSYNEQFF. CDR3 in DNA: TGCAGTGCCCCCAGCTACAATGAGCAGTTCTTC.